The clone carrying this T cell receptor beta chain was counted a few times. Recruitment covered about 25 US areas and drew participants whose ages spanned roughly 18 to 100 years. As handled by the study authors: Amplification of reference gene primers was used by the study to estimate nucleated cell counts. TCRdb's table, derived via immunoSEQ multiplex PCR, lists solely in-frame clones and lacks some. V and J calls and clone size are given by that table; D and trimming were obtained from the DNA. The sample holds 300,000 or so clones, 65% to 90% seen once. The germline V and J ends were trimmed by 1 base and 2 bases, with 7 bases remaining between them. Germline CDR1 and CDR2: SGHRS and YFSETQ. The CDR3 is 14 residues long. The record originates from a study of blood T cell repertoires in COVID-19. Turning to the study itself: Material from acute and convalescent COVID-19 was sourced from the United States, Italy and Spain. T cells, B-cell-depleted T cells, or PBMCs supplied cDNA or gDNA.

The chain links TRBV5-1 to TRBJ2-1, with D maybe TRBD2 (5 bases). Sequencing used PBMCs or T cells enriched from blood (not recorded which). This TCR was recovered from a woman aged 40 to 50 with acute COVID-19. The CDR3 loop reads CASSLSGTYNEQFF. DNA of the CDR3: TGCGCCAGCAGCTTGTCGGGGACCTACAATGAGCAGTTCTTC.